This TCR beta chain appears in the sequencing data of a study of metastatic and nonmetastatic thyroid tumors. Overall study: A comparison of repertoires was made across blood and tumor or nodule tissue from malignant and benign thyroid patients. Points from the study as a whole: In blood and tumor, TCR beta diversity was reportedly significantly higher in malignant thyroid tumors than in benign nodules.

J was trimmed by 6 bases and V by 0 bases; bases with no gene match: 26. CDR3 length: 21 amino acids. Germline V CDR1 and CDR2: SGHDN, FVKESK. Each patient went into thyroid surgery without having received any treatment. Original analysis: The study built a papillary thyroid cancer distant-metastasis classifier from CDR3 differences across clinicopathological groups. TCRdb re-called the PCR reads through MiXCR. The V and J calls were determined by TCRdb, not by the authors. The sample carries roughly 20,000 clones, around 16% recorded once. This clone was counted at least ten times. Its antigen is not known.

This clonotype was obtained from a male donor with papillary thyroid cancer or a benign thyroid nodule (not recorded which). Some clones in this sample may be carry-over from other donors' samples. The chain combines TRBV14 with TRBJ2-7; TRBD1 matches 7 bases. Sequencing input: blood. The CDR3 sequence: CASSQDSHPVYRDRVFREQYF. In DNA, the CDR3 is TGTGCCAGCAGCCAAGACTCTCACCCTGTCTACCGAGACAGGGTATTTCGCGAGCAGTACTTC.